This T cell receptor (beta chain) was identified during a study of cytomegalovirus exposure and HLA in healthy donors. Study-level information: Researchers previously reported finding about 110 million unique TCR beta sequences from approximately 200 million T cells.

Vbeta (60) and Jbeta (13) primers were used in the PCR. Data came from immunoSEQ multiplex PCR; TCRdb stores just in-frame clones and leaves some out. The profile shows some 90,000 clones, less than 85% of them singletons. General study points: A later analysis linked a missense DCLRE1C variant to TCR beta V- and J-gene trimming.

Regarding this clone: Its cognate antigen is unknown.

CDR1 and CDR2 (germline): SEHNR, FQNEAQ (reference sequence). V was pared by 6 bases and J by 2 bases, with 8 bases of the junction left unmatched. The CDR3 is 15 amino acids. The clonotype was recovered from a man aged 30 to 45 in good health and CMV-seropositive. Sequenced: PBMCs. This chain links TRBV7-9 with TRBJ2-3, with 7 bases lining up with TRBD1. CDR3 nucleotide sequence: TGTGCCAGCAGTCAGACAGGGAACCCCACAGATACGCAGTATTTT. Translating it yields CASSQTGNPTDTQYF.